The sample holds many counts of the clone carrying this T cell receptor (beta chain). The data were obtained in a study of CD8 T cells in ankylosing spondylitis. TCRdb re-called the 5' RACE reads through MiXCR, storing one row per CDR3 protein. In the table there are more than 100,000 distinct CDR3 sequences, roughly 10% of which are singletons. This receptor was identified in a female donor with ankylosing spondylitis or in good health (not recorded which). The sample comprised blood, either unsorted or a sorted T cell fraction (not recorded which).

CDR3 amino acids: CATSDFRNTEAFF. The CDR3 nucleotides read TGTGCCACCAGTGATTTCCGGAACACTGAAGCTTTCTTT. The V call is TRBV24-1, the J call TRBJ1-1, with D unresolved. The V end lost 1 base, the J end lost 1 base, and 3 bases lay between the germline ends. CDR1 is KGHDR, CDR2 SFDVKD, per germline. This CDR3 has 13 residues.